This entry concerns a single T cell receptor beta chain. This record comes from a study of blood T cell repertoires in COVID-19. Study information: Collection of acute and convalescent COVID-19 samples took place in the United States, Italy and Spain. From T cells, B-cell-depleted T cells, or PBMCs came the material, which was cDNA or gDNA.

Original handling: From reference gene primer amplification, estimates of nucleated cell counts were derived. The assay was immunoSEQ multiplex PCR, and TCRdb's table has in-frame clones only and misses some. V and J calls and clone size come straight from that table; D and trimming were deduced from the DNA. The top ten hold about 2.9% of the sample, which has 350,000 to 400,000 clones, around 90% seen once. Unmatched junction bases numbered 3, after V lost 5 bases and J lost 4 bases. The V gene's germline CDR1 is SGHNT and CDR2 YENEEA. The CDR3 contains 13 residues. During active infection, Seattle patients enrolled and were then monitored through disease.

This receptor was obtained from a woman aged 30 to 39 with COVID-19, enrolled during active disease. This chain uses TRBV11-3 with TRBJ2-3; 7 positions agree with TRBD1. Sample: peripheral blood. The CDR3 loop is CASSDRVPDTQYF. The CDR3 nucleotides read TGTGCCAGCAGCGACAGGGTGCCAGATACGCAGTATTTT.